Sequencing of this T cell receptor beta chain was carried out in a study of technical replicates of blood from a handful of donors. Produced via immunoSEQ multiplex PCR; TCRdb's table is partial and in-frame only. The sample records roughly 80,000 clones, roughly 95% being singletons. V dropped 3 bases and J dropped 0 bases, with 6 bases sitting between them. The CDR3 contains 14 residues. Germline V gene lookup returns CDR1 SGHTA and CDR2 FQGNSA. The clonotype originates from a human donor in good health. The chain is built from TRBV7-2 and TRBJ1-3; D gene uncertain. Specimen: T cells isolated from PBMCs. CDR3 nucleotides: TGTGCCAGCAGCTTTGTTAGCTCTGGAAACACCATATATTTT. This encodes CASSFVSSGNTIYF.